This TCR beta chain was recorded in a study of post-analysis software for immune sequencing data. In the study overall: Courses of disease covered relapsing-remitting, secondary progressive and progressive-relapsing multiple sclerosis. Study-wide results and caveats: Patients showed TRBV5-6, TRBV5-1 and TRBV20-1 among four to six TRBV segments more frequent than in controls.

V was clipped by 1 base and J by 0 bases; unmatched bases: 5. There are 18 residues in the CDR3. The germline V gene encodes CDR1 LGHDT and CDR2 YNNKEL (reference sequence). This clonotype has just a few counts. Its antigen is as yet unknown. Prepared TCR beta cDNA libraries contained unique molecular identifiers. From the PCR reads, TCRdb called clonotypes with MiXCR, one entry per CDR3 protein. The sample holds roughly 700,000 distinct CDR3 sequences; about 27% are singletons and the top ten take 0.5% to 0.6%. The sequenced sample consisted of blood. The V call is TRBV3-1, the J call TRBJ2-5; 13 bases fit TRBD2. The TCR sequence derives from a girl between 10 and 17 years old with multiple sclerosis. The CDR3 DNA is TGTGCCAGCAGCCAAGTCGGACTAGCGGGGGCCCACCAAGAGACCCAGTACTTC. Protein sequence: CASSQVGLAGAHQETQYF.